These T cell receptor beta chains were read from a single sample in a study of T cell clonotyping in hematopoietic cell transplantation. Assay used: immunoSEQ multiplex PCR; TCRdb lists only in-frame clones, some missing. In the table there are roughly 44,000 clones, 95% of which are singletons. Sequencing was carried out using peripheral blood mononuclear cells. Receptors were obtained from a man aged 25 to 40 in good health. Some clones in this sample may be carry-over from other donors' samples. Both conserved end residues are part of each CDR3. A D gene is named only where the DNA matches it firmly. Some rows mark clone size as missing; the rest say once, few, many or name a class of expanded clone.

j_call d_call clone_size v_call cdr3_aa cdr3_nt
TRBJ1-4 TRBD1 . TRBV25-1 CASSETGPKLFF TGTGCCAGCAGTGAGACAGGGCCTAAACTGTTTTTT
TRBJ1-4 . . TRBV7-2 CASSLGGRTEKLFF TGTGCCAGCAGCTTAGGCGGGCGAACGGAAAAACTGTTTTTT
TRBJ2-5 TRBD2 once TRBV5-5 CASSLSGGTETQYF TGTGCCAGCAGCTTGTCGGGGGGGACGGAGACCCAGTACTTC
TRBJ1-1 . . TRBV25-1 CASSGDRIMNTEAFF TGTGCCAGCAGTGGCGACCGCATTATGAACACTGAAGCTTTCTTT
TRBJ2-5 . . TRBV5-1 CASSLGTAQETQYF TGCGCCAGCAGCTTGGGGACAGCACAAGAGACCCAGTACTTC
TRBJ2-2 . once TRBV7-2 CASSLLAENTGELFF TGTGCCAGCAGCTTATTGGCAGAGAACACCGGGGAGCTGTTTTTT
TRBJ2-6 TRBD1 . TRBV11-1 CASSSGGYVAGANVLTF TGTGCCAGCAGTTCAGGGGGCTATGTAGCTGGGGCCAACGTCCTGACTTTC
TRBJ1-2 . once TRBV19 CASSISGVDRLNYGYTF TGTGCCAGTAGTATCTCGGGAGTGGACAGATTAAACTATGGCTACACCTTC
TRBJ1-5 TRBD1 . TRBV19 CASSPGQGGNQPQHF TGTGCCAGTAGCCCGGGACAGGGGGGCAATCAGCCCCAGCATTTT
TRBJ1-6 . . TRBV10-3 CAISTGTPNSPLHF TGTGCCATCAGCACCGGGACACCTAATTCACCCCTCCACTTT
TRBJ1-1 . . TRBV29-1 CSVVKENTEAFF TGCAGCGTTGTGAAGGAGAACACTGAAGCTTTCTTT
TRBJ1-1 . . TRBV11-3 CASSSGPVMNTEAFF TGTGCCAGCAGCTCCGGCCCTGTAATGAACACTGAAGCTTTCTTT
TRBJ1-2 . . TRBV4-2 CASSLMPSGAGDYGYTF TGTGCCAGCAGCCTGATGCCGTCAGGGGCAGGGGACTATGGCTACACCTTC
TRBJ1-1 . . TRBV30 CAFARGGGVYITEAFF TGTGCCTTCGCACGAGGGGGAGGGGTTTATATCACTGAAGCTTTCTTT
TRBJ2-7 . once TRBV30 CAWGKRVVNSYEQYF TGTGCCTGGGGCAAGCGGGTTGTGAATTCCTACGAGCAGTACTTC
TRBJ2-7 . . TRBV9 CASSVAGDNSYEQYF TGTGCCAGCAGCGTAGCTGGGGACAATTCCTACGAGCAGTACTTC
TRBJ2-3 . . TRBV7-9 CASSLPPPDTQYF TGTGCCAGCAGCTTACCCCCCCCAGATACGCAGTATTTT
TRBJ2-2 TRBD1 once TRBV12-5 CASGLGQGRTGELFF TGTGCTAGTGGTCTGGGACAGGGAAGAACCGGGGAGCTGTTTTTT
TRBJ1-1 . . TRBV6-5 CASRDTAVNTEAFF TGTGCCAGCCGGGATACAGCTGTAAACACTGAAGCTTTCTTT
TRBJ2-7 TRBD2 . TRBV19 CASSTKGLGSYEQYF TGTGCCAGTAGCACAAAGGGACTAGGATCTTACGAGCAGTACTTC
TRBJ2-3 . once TRBV19 CASSFTPPDADTQYF TGTGCCAGTAGTTTTACCCCTCCCGACGCAGATACGCAGTATTTT
TRBJ1-2 TRBD1 . TRBV27 CASSLAGEGAGYTF TGTGCCAGCAGTTTGGCAGGGGAGGGGGCCGGCTACACCTTC
TRBJ1-2 TRBD1 . TRBV30 CAWSALGQGRNSYTF TGTGCCTGGAGTGCCCTAGGACAGGGGAGAAATAGCTACACCTTC
TRBJ1-1 . . TRBV7-3 CASSFDRRSEAFF TGTGCCAGCAGCTTCGATAGGAGGTCTGAAGCTTTCTTT
TRBJ2-5 TRBD1 once TRBV9 CASSVGRGYQYF TGTGCCAGCAGCGTCGGCAGGGGGTATCAGTACTTC
TRBJ1-2 . . TRBV30 CAWSTNSYGYTF TGTGCCTGGAGTACAAACAGCTATGGCTACACCTTC
TRBJ2-2 TRBD2 . TRBV2 CASSGERGAVVTGELFF TGTGCCAGCAGTGGAGAGCGGGGGGCCGTCGTCACCGGGGAGCTGTTTTTT
TRBJ1-2 . . TRBV14 CASSWTGSYGYTF TGTGCCAGCAGCTGGACGGGCAGCTATGGCTACACCTTC
TRBJ2-7 TRBD1 . TRBV27 CASSWDRTYEQYF TGTGCCAGCAGTTGGGACAGAACCTACGAGCAGTACTTC